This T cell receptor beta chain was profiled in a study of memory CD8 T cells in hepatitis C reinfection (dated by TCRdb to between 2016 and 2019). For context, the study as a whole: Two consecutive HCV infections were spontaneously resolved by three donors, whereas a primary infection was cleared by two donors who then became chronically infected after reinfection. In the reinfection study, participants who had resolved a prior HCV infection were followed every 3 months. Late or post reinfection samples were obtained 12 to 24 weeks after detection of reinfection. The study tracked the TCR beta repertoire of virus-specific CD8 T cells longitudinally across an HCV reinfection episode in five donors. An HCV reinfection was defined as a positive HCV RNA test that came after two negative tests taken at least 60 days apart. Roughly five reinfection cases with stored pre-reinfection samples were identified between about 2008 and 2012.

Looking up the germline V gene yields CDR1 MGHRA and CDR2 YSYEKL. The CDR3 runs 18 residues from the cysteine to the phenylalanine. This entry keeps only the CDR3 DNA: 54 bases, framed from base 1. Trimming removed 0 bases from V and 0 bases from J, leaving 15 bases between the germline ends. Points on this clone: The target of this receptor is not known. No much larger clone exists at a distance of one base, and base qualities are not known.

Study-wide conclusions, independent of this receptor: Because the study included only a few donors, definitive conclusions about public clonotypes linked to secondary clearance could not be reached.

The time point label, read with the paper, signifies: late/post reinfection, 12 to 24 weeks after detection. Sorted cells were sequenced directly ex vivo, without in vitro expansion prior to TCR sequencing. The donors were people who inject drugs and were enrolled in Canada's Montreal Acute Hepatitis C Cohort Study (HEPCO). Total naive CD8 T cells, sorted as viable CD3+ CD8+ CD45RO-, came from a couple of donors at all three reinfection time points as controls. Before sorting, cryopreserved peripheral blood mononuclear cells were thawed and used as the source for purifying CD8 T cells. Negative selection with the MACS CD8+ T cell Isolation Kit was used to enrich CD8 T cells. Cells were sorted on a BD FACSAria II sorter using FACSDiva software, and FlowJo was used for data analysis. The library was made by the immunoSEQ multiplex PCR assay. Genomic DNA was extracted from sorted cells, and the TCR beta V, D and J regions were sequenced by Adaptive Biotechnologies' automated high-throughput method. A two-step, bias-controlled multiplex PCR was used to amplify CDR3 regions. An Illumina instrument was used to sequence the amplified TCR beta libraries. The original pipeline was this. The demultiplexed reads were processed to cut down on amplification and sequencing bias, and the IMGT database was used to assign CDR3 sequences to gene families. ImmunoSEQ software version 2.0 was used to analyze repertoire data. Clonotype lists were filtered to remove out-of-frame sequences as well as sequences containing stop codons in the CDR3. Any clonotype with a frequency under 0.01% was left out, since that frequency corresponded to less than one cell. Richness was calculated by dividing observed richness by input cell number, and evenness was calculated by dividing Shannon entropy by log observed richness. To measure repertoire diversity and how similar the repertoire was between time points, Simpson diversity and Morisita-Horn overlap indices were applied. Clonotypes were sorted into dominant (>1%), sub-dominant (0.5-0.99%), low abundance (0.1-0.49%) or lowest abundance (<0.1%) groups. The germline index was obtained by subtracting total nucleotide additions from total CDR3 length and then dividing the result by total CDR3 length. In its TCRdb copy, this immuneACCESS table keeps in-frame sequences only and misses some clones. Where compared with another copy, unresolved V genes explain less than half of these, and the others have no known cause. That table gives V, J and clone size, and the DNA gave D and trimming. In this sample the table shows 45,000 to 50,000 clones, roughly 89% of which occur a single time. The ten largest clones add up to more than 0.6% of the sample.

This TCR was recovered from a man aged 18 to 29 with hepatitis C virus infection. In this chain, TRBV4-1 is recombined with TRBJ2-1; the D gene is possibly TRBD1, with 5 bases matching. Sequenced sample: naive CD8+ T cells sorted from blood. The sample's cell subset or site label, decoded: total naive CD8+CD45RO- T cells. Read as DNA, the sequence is TGCGCCAGCAGCCAAGATCCCCCGCGACAGTCCTCCTACAATGAGCAGTTCTTC. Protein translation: CASSQDPPRQSSYNEQFF.